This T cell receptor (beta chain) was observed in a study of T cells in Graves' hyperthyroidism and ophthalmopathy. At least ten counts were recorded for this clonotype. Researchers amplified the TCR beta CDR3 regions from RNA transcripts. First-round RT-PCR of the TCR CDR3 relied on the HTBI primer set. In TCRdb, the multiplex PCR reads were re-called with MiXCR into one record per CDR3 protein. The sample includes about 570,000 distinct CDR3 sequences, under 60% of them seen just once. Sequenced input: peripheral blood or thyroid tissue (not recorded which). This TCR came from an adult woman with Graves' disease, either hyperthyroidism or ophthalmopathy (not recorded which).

The CDR3 DNA reads TGTGCCATCAGTGAGAACCCGGGACAGCACTATAATTCACCCCTCCACTTT. It specifies CAISENPGQHYNSPLHF. The rearrangement links TRBV10-3 to TRBJ1-6; TRBD1 agrees at 7 bases. Germline CDR1 and CDR2: ENHRY and SYGVKD. J was trimmed by 3 bases and V by 2 bases; bases with no gene match: 7. CDR3 length: 17 residues.